A selection of T cell receptor beta chains follows, all from one sample in a study of blood T cells in healthy people across ages. TCRdb independently ran MiXCR on the 5' RACE reads; one entry per CDR3 protein. Of roughly 800,000 distinct CDR3 sequences listed, nearly 60% were seen once; the top ten hold approximately 21%. The source material was blood. The receptors shown here come from a man aged 25 to 40 in good health. Both conserved end residues are part of each CDR3. A D gene is named only where the DNA matches it firmly. The size of a clone is reported for some rows only, either as once, few or many, or as a class for expanded clones.

TRBJ2-3 | TRBV29-1 | TRBD1 | few | TGCAGCGTCGAGAACAGGGGGCGTGGAGATACGCAGTATTTT | CSVENRGRGDTQYF
TRBJ2-1 | TRBV3-1 | . | . | TGTGCCAGCAGCCAAGATTTGGTAGGCTACAATGAGCAGTTCTTC | CASSQDLVGYNEQFF
TRBJ2-1 | TRBV5-6 | . | . | TGTGCCAACCAAAAACAGGGAGGCAATGAGCAGTTCTTC | CANQKQGGNEQFF
TRBJ2-7 | TRBV6-2/TRBV6-3 | TRBD2 | few | TGTGCCAGCACCCCACCGGGACTACATTACGAGCAGTACTTC | CASTPPGLHYEQYF
TRBJ2-1 | TRBV20-1 | . | many | TGCAGTGCCCCGTCTGGACAATCCAATGAGCAGTTCTTC | CSAPSGQSNEQFF
TRBJ2-1 | TRBV3-1 | TRBD2 | . | TGTGCCAGCAGCCAAGATCGGAAATTCGGGGGGAATGAGCAGTTCTTC | CASSQDRKFGGNEQFF
TRBJ2-7 | TRBV20-1 | . | . | TGCAGTGCTAGGGGATTGGAGTGGTACGAGCAGTACTTC | CSARGLEWYEQYF
TRBJ2-1 | TRBV20-1 | TRBD1 | once | TGCAGTGCTAGGGAAGGGACAGGGGGCTACAATGAGCAGTTCTTC | CSAREGTGGYNEQFF
TRBJ2-1 | TRBV5-1 | . | . | TGCGCCAGCAGCTTGGTCATGTATGAGCAGTTCTTC | CASSLVMYEQFF
TRBJ1-2 | TRBV29-1 | . | . | TGCAGCGTTGTGGGCGCTGGCGGCTACACCTTC | CSVVGAGGYTF
TRBJ1-2 | TRBV15 | TRBD1 | . | TGTGCCACCAGCAGAGGATTCCAGGGGGCGGAAGGCTACACCTTC | CATSRGFQGAEGYTF
TRBJ2-1 | TRBV7-2 | TRBD2 | few | TGTGCCAGCAGTCAAGAGACCCTCGGACTAGGTTACAATGAGCAGTTCTTC | CASSQETLGLGYNEQFF
TRBJ2-1 | TRBV7-9 | . | . | TGTGCCAGCAGCTTGAAAGAGACCCAGTTCTTC | CASSLKETQFF
TRBJ2-3 | TRBV4-3 | . | . | TGCGCCAGCAGCATCAGACAGGTCACAGATACGCAGTATTTT | CASSIRQVTDTQYF
TRBJ1-5 | TRBV18 | . | . | TGTGCCAGCTCACCAGAGGCACCCTCAAGCATTCAGCCCCAGCATTTT | CASSPEAPSSIQPQHF
TRBJ2-3 | TRBV20-1 | . | few | TGCAGTGCTAGAGATTCAGATACGCAGTATTTT | CSARDSDTQYF
TRBJ2-5 | TRBV7-2 | TRBD1 | . | TGTGCCAGCAGCTTACCGGTGGGGACAGGGACAGGGACCCAGTACTTC | CASSLPVGTGTGTQYF
TRBJ2-1 | TRBV4-1 | . | . | TGCGCCAGCAGCCGGAACGGCAGGGGCTCCTACAATGAGCAGTTCTTC | CASSRNGRGSYNEQFF
TRBJ2-7 | TRBV29-1 | TRBD2 | few | TGCAGCGTGGACCACGCGGGAGACTCCTACGAGCAGTACTTC | CSVDHAGDSYEQYF
TRBJ2-5 | TRBV28 | . | . | TGTGCCAGCAGTCCACTACTCGAGGTGGGGGAGACCCAGTACTTC | CASSPLLEVGETQYF
TRBJ1-2 | TRBV10-1 | TRBD1 | few | TGCGCCAGCAGTGGACCGGGACAGCACTACACCTTC | CASSGPGQHYTF
TRBJ1-4 | TRBV20-1 | . | . | TGCAGTGCTAGAGATTCTCGGAGCAGCTGGGGTGAAAAACTGTTTTTT | CSARDSRSSWGEKLFF